A selection of T cell receptor beta chains follows, all from one sample in a study of yellow fever vaccine responses in identical twins. Each CDR3 protein is one row after TCRdb ran MiXCR on the RT-PCR reads. The sample shows 2,000 to 2,500 distinct CDR3 sequences, just under 7.5% of them seen only once. The sequences come from T cells from blood (PBMCs), unsorted or a sorted subset (not recorded which), collected approximately 25 months after vaccination. These receptors were taken from a woman in her late teens or twenties who received the yellow fever vaccine. The CDR3 runs from the conserved cysteine through the conserved F or W. A D gene is named only where the DNA matches it firmly. Not all rows give a size; the values are once, few, many and, for expanded clones, a class.

abundance: medium-sized; v_gene: TRBV24-1; j_gene: TRBJ1-1; d_gene: .; CDR3aa: CATSDWASPEAFF; CDR3nt: TGTGCCACCAGTGATTGGGCCTCCCCTGAAGCTTTCTTT
abundance: few; v_gene: TRBV11-2; j_gene: TRBJ2-2; d_gene: .; CDR3aa: CASLDTGELFF; CDR3nt: TGTGCCAGCTTGGACACCGGGGAGCTGTTTTTT
abundance: few; v_gene: TRBV12-3/TRBV12-4; j_gene: TRBJ2-5; d_gene: TRBD2; CDR3aa: CASSSLAGYQETQYF; CDR3nt: TGTGCCAGCAGTTCACTAGCGGGGTACCAAGAGACCCAGTACTTC
abundance: few; v_gene: TRBV5-1; j_gene: TRBJ2-1; d_gene: TRBD2; CDR3aa: CASSLMTSGSSYNEQFF; CDR3nt: TGCGCCAGCAGCTTGATGACTAGCGGGAGCTCCTACAATGAGCAGTTCTTC
abundance: .; v_gene: TRBV4-1; j_gene: TRBJ2-5; d_gene: .; CDR3aa: CASSQGEGLKTQYF; CDR3nt: TGCGCCAGCAGCCAAGGGGAAGGGCTAAAGACCCAGTACTTC
abundance: medium-sized; v_gene: TRBV7-3; j_gene: TRBJ2-1; d_gene: .; CDR3aa: CASSLAPDSPYNEQFF; CDR3nt: TGTGCCAGCAGCTTAGCTCCGGACAGCCCCTACAATGAGCAGTTCTTC
abundance: .; v_gene: TRBV30; j_gene: TRBJ1-1; d_gene: .; CDR3aa: CAWSVPGATEAFF; CDR3nt: TGTGCCTGGAGTGTACCGGGGGCGACTGAAGCTTTCTTT
abundance: .; v_gene: TRBV6-1; j_gene: TRBJ2-1; d_gene: .; CDR3aa: CASRWGSGMYEQFF; CDR3nt: TGTGCCAGCAGGTGGGGGAGTGGTATGTATGAGCAGTTCTTC
abundance: .; v_gene: TRBV13; j_gene: TRBJ2-6; d_gene: .; CDR3aa: CASSFAGSGANVLTF; CDR3nt: TGTGCCAGCAGCTTTGCTGGCTCTGGGGCCAACGTCCTGACTTTC
abundance: medium-sized; v_gene: TRBV10-1; j_gene: TRBJ2-1; d_gene: .; CDR3aa: CASSREKRGNEQFF; CDR3nt: TGCGCCAGCAGCCGGGAGAAAAGAGGCAATGAGCAGTTCTTC
abundance: large; v_gene: TRBV4-1; j_gene: TRBJ2-7; d_gene: .; CDR3aa: CASSRNPDSTLYEQYF; CDR3nt: TGCGCCAGCAGCCGGAACCCCGACAGCACTCTATACGAGCAGTACTTC
abundance: medium-sized; v_gene: TRBV7-9; j_gene: TRBJ2-1; d_gene: .; CDR3aa: CASSPQWNEQFF; CDR3nt: TGTGCCAGCAGCCCCCAGTGGAATGAGCAGTTCTTC
abundance: .; v_gene: TRBV4-1; j_gene: TRBJ2-7; d_gene: .; CDR3aa: CASSQPGESYEQYF; CDR3nt: TGCGCCAGCAGCCAGCCGGGAGAATCCTACGAGCAGTACTTC
abundance: few; v_gene: TRBV7-7; j_gene: TRBJ1-4; d_gene: TRBD1; CDR3aa: CASSSGQAPIKLFF; CDR3nt: TGTGCTAGCAGCTCCGGACAGGCCCCAATAAAACTGTTTTTT
abundance: medium-sized; v_gene: TRBV20-1; j_gene: TRBJ2-3; d_gene: .; CDR3aa: CSARSGVADTQYF; CDR3nt: TGCAGTGCTAGGTCGGGGGTAGCAGATACGCAGTATTTT
abundance: .; v_gene: TRBV4-1; j_gene: TRBJ1-2; d_gene: .; CDR3aa: CPSSQLRGYGYTF; CDR3nt: TGCCCCAGCAGCCAACTGAGGGGCTATGGCTACACCTTC
abundance: medium-sized; v_gene: TRBV13; j_gene: TRBJ1-5; d_gene: TRBD1; CDR3aa: CASSLGTGAQPQHF; CDR3nt: TGTGCCAGCAGCTTAGGGACAGGGGCTCAGCCCCAGCATTTT
abundance: .; v_gene: TRBV3-1; j_gene: TRBJ2-1; d_gene: TRBD2; CDR3aa: CASSPTGTSGRANEQFF; CDR3nt: TGTGCCAGCAGCCCCACCGGGACTAGCGGGAGGGCGAATGAGCAGTTCTTC
abundance: .; v_gene: TRBV10-1; j_gene: TRBJ2-5; d_gene: TRBD2; CDR3aa: CASRSSGSETQYF; CDR3nt: TGCGCCAGCAGATCTAGCGGGAGTGAGACCCAGTACTTC
abundance: few; v_gene: TRBV5-1; j_gene: TRBJ2-1; d_gene: .; CDR3aa: CASSLKDSGEQFF; CDR3nt: TGCGCCAGCAGCTTGAAGGATTCGGGTGAGCAGTTCTTC
abundance: few; v_gene: TRBV27; j_gene: TRBJ1-5; d_gene: .; CDR3aa: CASKEQGNQPQHF; CDR3nt: TGTGCCAGCAAGGAGCAGGGCAATCAGCCCCAGCATTTT
abundance: few; v_gene: TRBV5-6; j_gene: TRBJ2-4; d_gene: TRBD1; CDR3aa: CASSPVGQGANIQYF; CDR3nt: TGTGCCAGCAGTCCCGTCGGACAGGGGGCGAACATTCAGTACTTC
abundance: few; v_gene: TRBV5-5; j_gene: TRBJ2-7; d_gene: .; CDR3aa: CASGDTPHYEQYF; CDR3nt: TGTGCCAGCGGTGACACGCCCCACTACGAGCAGTACTTC